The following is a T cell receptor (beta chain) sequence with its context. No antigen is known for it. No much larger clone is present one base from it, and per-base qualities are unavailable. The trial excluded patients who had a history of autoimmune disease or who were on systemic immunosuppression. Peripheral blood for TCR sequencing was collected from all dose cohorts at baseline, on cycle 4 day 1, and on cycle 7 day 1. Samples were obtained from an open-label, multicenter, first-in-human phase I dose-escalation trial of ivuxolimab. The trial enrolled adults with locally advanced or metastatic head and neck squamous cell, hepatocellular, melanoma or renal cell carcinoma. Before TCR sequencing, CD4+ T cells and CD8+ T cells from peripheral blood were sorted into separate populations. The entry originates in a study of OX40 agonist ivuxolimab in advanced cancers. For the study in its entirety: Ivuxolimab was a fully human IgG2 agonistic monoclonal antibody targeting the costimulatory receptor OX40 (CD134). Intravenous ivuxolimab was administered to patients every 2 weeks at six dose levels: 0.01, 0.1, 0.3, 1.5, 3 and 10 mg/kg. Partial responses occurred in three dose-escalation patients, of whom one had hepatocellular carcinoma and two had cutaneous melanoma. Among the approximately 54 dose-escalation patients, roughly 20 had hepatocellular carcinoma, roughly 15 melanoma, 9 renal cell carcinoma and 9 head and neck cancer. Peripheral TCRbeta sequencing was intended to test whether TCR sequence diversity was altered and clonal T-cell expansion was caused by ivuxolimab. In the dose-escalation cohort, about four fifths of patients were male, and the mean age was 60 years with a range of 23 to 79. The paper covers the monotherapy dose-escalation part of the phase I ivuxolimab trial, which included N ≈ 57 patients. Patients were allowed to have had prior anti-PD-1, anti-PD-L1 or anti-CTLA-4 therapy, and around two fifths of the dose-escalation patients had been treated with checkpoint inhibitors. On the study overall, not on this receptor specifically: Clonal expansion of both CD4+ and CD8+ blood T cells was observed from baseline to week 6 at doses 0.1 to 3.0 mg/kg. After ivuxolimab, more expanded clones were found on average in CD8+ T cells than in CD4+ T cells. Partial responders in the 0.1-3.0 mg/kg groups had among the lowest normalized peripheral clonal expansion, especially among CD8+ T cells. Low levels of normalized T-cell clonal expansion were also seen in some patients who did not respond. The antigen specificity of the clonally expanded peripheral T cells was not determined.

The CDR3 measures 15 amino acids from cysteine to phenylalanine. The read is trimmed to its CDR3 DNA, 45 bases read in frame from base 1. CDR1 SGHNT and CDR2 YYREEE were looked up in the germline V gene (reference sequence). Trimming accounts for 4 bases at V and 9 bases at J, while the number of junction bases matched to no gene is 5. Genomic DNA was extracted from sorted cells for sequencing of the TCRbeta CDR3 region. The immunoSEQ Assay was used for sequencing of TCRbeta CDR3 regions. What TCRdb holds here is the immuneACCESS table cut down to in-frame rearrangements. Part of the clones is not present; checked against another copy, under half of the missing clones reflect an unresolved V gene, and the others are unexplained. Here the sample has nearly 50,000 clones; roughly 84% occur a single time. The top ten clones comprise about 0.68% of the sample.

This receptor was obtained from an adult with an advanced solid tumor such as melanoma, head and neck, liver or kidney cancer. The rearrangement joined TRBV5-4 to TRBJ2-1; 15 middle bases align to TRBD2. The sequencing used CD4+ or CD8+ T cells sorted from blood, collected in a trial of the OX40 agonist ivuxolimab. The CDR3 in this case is CASSEGLAGGGEQFF. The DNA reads TGTGCCAGCAGCGAAGGACTAGCGGGAGGGGGTGAGCAGTTCTTC.